These T cell receptor beta chains were read from a single sample in a study of blood T cell repertoires in COVID-19. Repertoires were generated with immunoSEQ multiplex PCR, while TCRdb's copy carries only in-frame clones and drops some. The profile shows some 200,000 clones, roughly 90% of them singletons. Sequencing used peripheral blood. The receptors were sampled from a man in his fifties or sixties with acute or convalescent COVID-19. CDR3s include the opening cysteine and the closing phenylalanine or tryptophan. Each record gives: J gene, clone size, V gene, CDR3 protein. Not all rows give a size; the values are once, few, many and, for expanded clones, a class.

TRBJ2-1 NA TRBV4-1 CASSQGSPGYYNEQFF
TRBJ1-5 NA TRBV19 CASSSAGDSGQPQHF
TRBJ1-4 NA TRBV28 CASRTRTGNNEKLFF
TRBJ2-2 few TRBV11-2 CASSLDRGYYTGELFF
TRBJ1-6 NA TRBV4-2 CASSQVLTENSPLHF
TRBJ1-1 NA TRBV4-1 CASSQDRGTEAFF
TRBJ1-4 NA TRBV18 CASSPRQGVYEKLFF
TRBJ1-2 NA TRBV6-2/TRBV6-3 CASSYARAYGYTF
TRBJ1-1 NA TRBV9 CASSVGPAGVNTEAFF
TRBJ2-7 NA TRBV11-2 CASSLLQGFYEQYF
TRBJ2-7 NA TRBV14 CASSRNTGATYEQYF
TRBJ2-5 NA TRBV7-6 CASSPKREGFETQYF
TRBJ1-2 NA TRBV9 CASSVGDVNYGYTF
TRBJ2-7 NA TRBV11-2 CASSPRIVSSYEQYF
TRBJ2-7 NA TRBV6-5 CASSRNRDNSYEQYF
TRBJ1-6 NA TRBV9 CASSADGANSPLHF
TRBJ1-2 NA TRBV20-1 CSASSGGAKGYTF
TRBJ2-2 once TRBV27 CASSLSVTSGMVGELFF
TRBJ2-1 NA TRBV11-1 CASSSSGTGFNEQFF
TRBJ1-2 NA TRBV28 CASIHQGARGYTF
TRBJ2-3 NA TRBV10-1 CASISGGGTDTQYF
TRBJ2-5 once TRBV28 CASSLQGTETQYF
TRBJ2-1 NA TRBV7-2 CASSFLGPEQFF
TRBJ1-2 NA TRBV28 CASSAIAPDNGYTF
TRBJ2-5 NA TRBV6-2/TRBV6-3 CASSYLETGETQYF
TRBJ2-3 NA TRBV12-3/TRBV12-4 CASSSPGAQYF
TRBJ2-1 NA TRBV3-1/TRBV3-2 CASSQEVRSGGYNEQFF
TRBJ1-2 NA TRBV10-3 CAISDRGEGDGYTF
TRBJ1-2 NA TRBV29-1 CSVRGGTGMAYGYTF
TRBJ1-1 NA TRBV10-3 CAISVGEGATEAFF
TRBJ1-5 NA TRBV28 CASSAVREQPQHF
TRBJ2-2 once TRBV6-2/TRBV6-3 CASSYPLETSGSWAGELFF
TRBJ1-2 NA TRBV29-1 CSVWDRGEKREYGYTF
TRBJ1-3 NA TRBV9 CASSPGTGEEASSGNTIYF
TRBJ1-2 NA TRBV5-4 CASSLARQDGYTF
TRBJ2-3 NA TRBV7-2 CASSPASEGGTDTQYF
TRBJ1-5 NA TRBV2 CASSERRGGQGDSSPQHF
TRBJ2-7 NA TRBV5-1 CASSLWASDTSSYEQYF
TRBJ2-1 NA TRBV3-1/TRBV3-2 CASSSRTSGSKGWFF
TRBJ2-2 NA TRBV5-8 CASSLGQGFTGELFF
TRBJ1-1 NA TRBV19 CASSLRTGMHTEAFF
TRBJ1-3 NA TRBV28 CASSLTGLGGNTIYF
TRBJ2-1 few TRBV6-2/TRBV6-3 CASSYYRDIYNEQFF
TRBJ2-1 NA TRBV2 CASSEALASGSDNEQFF
TRBJ2-7 NA TRBV5-4 CASSLGSAEEQYF
TRBJ2-2 NA TRBV28 CASTLGGRVDTGELFF
TRBJ1-4 NA TRBV6-5 CASSYGGEKLFF